This T cell receptor beta chain appears in the sequencing data of a study of blood T cell repertoires in COVID-19 (dated by TCRdb to about 2020). Notes on the research overall: Samples covering the acute and convalescent phases of COVID-19 were provided by collaborators in the United States, Italy and Spain. Samples came from the ongoing ImmuneRACE study (first 160 participants) plus 1,254 subjects from 6 global collaborators. Sample metadata almost always included a de-identified subject ID, COVID-19 status, age in years and sex. Where available, HLA class I and class II types were obtained from metadata supplied by the sample provider rather than from assay-based typing. Deeply sampled blood TCRbeta repertoires from subjects exposed to, actively infected with, or recovered from COVID-19 were included in the dataset. The prospective study material was composed of cDNA or gDNA derived from T cells, B-cell-depleted T cells, or PBMCs. The repertoires were released in a freely available public database meant as a resource for research on the immune response to SARS-CoV-2.

Looking up the germline V gene yields CDR1 LGHNA and CDR2 YSLEER. The CDR3 has 16 amino acids, counting the end cysteine and phenylalanine. Only the CDR3 region is kept as DNA, spanning 48 bases read in frame from base 1. Trimming leaves V shorter by 4 bases and J shorter by 4 bases, with the junction holding 6 bases beyond the gene matches. Each collaborating institution followed its own protocols to collect whole blood in K2EDTA tubes. Collaborator samples were shipped for TCRbeta analysis as frozen whole blood, isolated PBMCs, or DNA extracted from either sample type. TCRbeta CDR3 regions were amplified from genomic DNA by means of the immunoSEQ Assay, a bias-controlled multiplex PCR. The study's processing was this. The number of nucleated cells in each sample was estimated from the amplification of reference gene primers within the assay. Sequence reads were collapsed and filtered to measure the absolute abundance of every unique TCRbeta CDR3 rearrangement. For each sample, productive Simpson clonality was calculated as the square root of Simpson's diversity index across productive rearrangements. TCRdb's version of the immuneACCESS table is confined to in-frame rearrangements and falls short of the full clone set. An unresolved V gene accounts for under half of the shortfall where checked; the remainder is of unknown origin. That table is the source of V, J and clone size, and D and trimming were worked out from the DNA. The sample table holds about 42,000 clones, of which 77% were seen once. The ten largest account for under 30% of the sample.

General findings and caveats noted by the study authors: How much clinical and demographic metadata was included differed by source and by participant, and the metadata was provided uncurated.

In regard to this clone: Its cognate antigen has yet to be identified. Base qualities are not recorded, but no much larger clone differs from it by a single base.

The source material was peripheral blood. Rearrangement joined TRBV4-3 to TRBJ2-2; 10 nucleotides in the junction match TRBD1. The sequence was collected from a woman in her seventies with acute or convalescent COVID-19. The CDR3 protein is CASSRGTGATTGELFF. In nucleotide form, the sequence is TGCGCCAGCAGCCGGGGGACAGGGGCGACCACCGGGGAGCTGTTTTTT.